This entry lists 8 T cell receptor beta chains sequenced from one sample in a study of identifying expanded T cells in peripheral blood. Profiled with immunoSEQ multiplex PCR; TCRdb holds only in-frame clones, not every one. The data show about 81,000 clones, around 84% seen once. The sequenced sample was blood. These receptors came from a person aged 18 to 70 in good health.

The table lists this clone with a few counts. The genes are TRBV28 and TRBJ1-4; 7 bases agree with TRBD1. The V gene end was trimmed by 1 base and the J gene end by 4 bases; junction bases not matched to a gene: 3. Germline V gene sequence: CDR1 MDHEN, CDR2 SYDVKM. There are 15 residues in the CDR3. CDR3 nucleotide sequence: TGTGCCAGCAGTTTATACCAGGGGGATAATGAAAAACTGTTTTTT. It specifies CASSLYQGDNEKLFF.

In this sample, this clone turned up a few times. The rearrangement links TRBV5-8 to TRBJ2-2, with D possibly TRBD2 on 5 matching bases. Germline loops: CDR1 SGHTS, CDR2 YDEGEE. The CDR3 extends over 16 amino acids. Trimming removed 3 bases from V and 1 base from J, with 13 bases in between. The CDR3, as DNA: TGTGCCAGCAGCTCGGTTCCTAGCTGGAACACCGGGGAGCTGTTTTTT. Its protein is CASSSVPSWNTGELFF.

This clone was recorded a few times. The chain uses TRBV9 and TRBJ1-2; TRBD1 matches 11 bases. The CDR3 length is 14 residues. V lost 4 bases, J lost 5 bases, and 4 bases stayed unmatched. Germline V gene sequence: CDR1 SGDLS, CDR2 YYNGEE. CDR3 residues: CASSFGTGGYGYTF. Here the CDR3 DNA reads TGTGCCAGCAGCTTCGGGACAGGGGGATATGGCTACACCTTC.

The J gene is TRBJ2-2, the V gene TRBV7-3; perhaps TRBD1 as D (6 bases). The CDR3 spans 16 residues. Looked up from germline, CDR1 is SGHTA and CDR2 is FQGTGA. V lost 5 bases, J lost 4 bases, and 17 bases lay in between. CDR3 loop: CASSLGQSSGTGELFF. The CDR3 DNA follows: TGTGCCAGCAGCCTAGGACAGTCGTCGGGCACCGGGGAGCTGTTTTTT.

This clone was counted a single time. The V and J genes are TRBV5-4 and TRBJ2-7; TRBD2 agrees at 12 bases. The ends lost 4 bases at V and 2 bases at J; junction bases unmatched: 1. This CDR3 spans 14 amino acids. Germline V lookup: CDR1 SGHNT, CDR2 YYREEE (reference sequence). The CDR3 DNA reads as TGTGCCAGCAGCCGACTAGCGGGAGCCTACGAGCAGTACTTC. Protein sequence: CASSRLAGAYEQYF.

CDR3 protein: CATDGQPNQPQHF. The CDR3, as DNA: TGCGCCACGGACGGACAGCCCAATCAGCCCCAGCATTTT. The V and J genes are TRBV10-1 and TRBJ1-5; possibly TRBD1 for D (6 bases). With 10 bases removed from V and 3 bases from J, the gap between germline ends came to 13 bases. Germline V CDR1 and CDR2: WNHNN, SYGVQD (reference sequence). The CDR3 spans 13 residues.

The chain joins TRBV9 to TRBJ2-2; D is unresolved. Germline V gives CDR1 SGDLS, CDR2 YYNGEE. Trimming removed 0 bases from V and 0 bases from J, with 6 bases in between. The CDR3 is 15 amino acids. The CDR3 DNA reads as TGTGCCAGCAGCGTAGCTCCCGCGAACACCGGGGAGCTGTTTTTT. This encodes CASSVAPANTGELFF. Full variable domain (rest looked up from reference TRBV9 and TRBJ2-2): DSGVTQTPKHLITATGQRVTLRCSPRSGDLSVYWYQQSLDQGLQFLIQYYNGEERAKGNILERFSAQQFPDLHSELNLSSLELGDSALYFCASSVAPANTGELFFGEGSRLTVL.

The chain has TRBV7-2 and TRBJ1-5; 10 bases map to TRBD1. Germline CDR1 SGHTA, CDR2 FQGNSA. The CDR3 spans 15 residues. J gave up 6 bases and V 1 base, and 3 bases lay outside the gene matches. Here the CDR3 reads CASSLETGGVQPQHF. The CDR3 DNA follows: TGTGCCAGCAGCTTAGAGACAGGGGGCGTTCAGCCCCAGCATTTT.